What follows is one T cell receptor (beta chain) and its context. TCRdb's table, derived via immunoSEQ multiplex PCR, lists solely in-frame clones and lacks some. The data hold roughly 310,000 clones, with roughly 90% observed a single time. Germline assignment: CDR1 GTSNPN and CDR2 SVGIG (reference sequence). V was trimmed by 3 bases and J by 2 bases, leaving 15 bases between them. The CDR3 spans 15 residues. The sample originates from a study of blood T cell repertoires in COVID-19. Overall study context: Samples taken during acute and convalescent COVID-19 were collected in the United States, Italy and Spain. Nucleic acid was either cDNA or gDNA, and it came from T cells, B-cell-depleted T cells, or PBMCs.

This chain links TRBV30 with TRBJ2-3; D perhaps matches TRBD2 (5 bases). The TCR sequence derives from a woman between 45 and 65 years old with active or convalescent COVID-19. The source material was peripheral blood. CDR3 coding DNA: TGTGCCTGGAGCGCCACCCGGGGATACACAGATACGCAGTATTTT. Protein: CAWSATRGYTDTQYF.